This T cell receptor (beta chain) was identified in a study of T-cell reconstitution after alpha-beta-depleted transplantation in children. CDR3 length: 15 residues. Per germline, CDR1 MNHEY and CDR2 SMNVEV (reference sequence). Unique molecular identifiers were incorporated when the TCRbeta library was constructed. MiXCR, applied by TCRdb to the PCR reads, yields one record per CDR3 protein. The sample holds about a million distinct CDR3 sequences, roughly 29% seen once. Overall study findings and caveats: Expanded graft clones numbering several hundred reportedly gave rise to alpha-beta T cells about two months after transplant.

This clonotype came up a few times. Its antigen is as yet unknown. The material sequenced was PBMCs, mostly from graft donor cells, taken 360 days after TCRalphabeta/CD19-depleted stem cell transplant. The clonotype originates from a boy in the first two years of life who had a stem cell transplant for SCID, so the T cells may come from the graft donor. V gene TRBV27 combines with J gene TRBJ1-5; D gene ambiguous. CDR3 DNA sequence: TGTGCTAGAACTACCGTAGAGGTTAGCAATCAGCCCCAGCATTTT. It codes for CARTTVEVSNQPQHF.